This TCR beta chain was observed in a study of control samples from healthy donors and cancer patients. Measured with immunoSEQ multiplex PCR; TCRdb has only the in-frame clones, and not every one. The data show 110,000 to 150,000 clones, about nine tenths seen once. Sequenced input: blood. The sequence derives from a woman aged 25 to 45 in good health.

This CDR3 reads CASTQDRGADTQYF. The CDR3 bases are TGTGCCAGCACCCAAGATCGCGGCGCAGATACGCAGTATTTT. V gene TRBV7-2 combines with J gene TRBJ2-3, with D unresolved. V was pared by 7 bases and J by 4 bases, with 15 bases between. Germline loops: CDR1 SGHTA, CDR2 FQGNSA. This CDR3 region has 14 residues.